This is a list of T cell receptor beta chains from one sample in a study of blood T cell repertoires in COVID-19. This table comes from immunoSEQ multiplex PCR, and its TCRdb copy is limited to in-frame clones, with some not included. The table has 150,000 to 200,000 clones, around four fifths seen once. The sample comprised peripheral blood. The source of these receptors is a woman in her twenties or thirties with acute or convalescent COVID-19. The conserved cysteine and the conserved F or W are not part of the CDR3 here.

j_call v_call cdr3_aa
TRBJ1-4 TRBV10-3 AISERGSDEKLF
TRBJ1-3 TRBV13 ASSLEGQSSGNTIY
TRBJ1-2 TRBV6-4 ASSDFRTGGEYGYT
TRBJ1-6 TRBV7-9 ASSTALFSPLH
TRBJ2-1 TRBV28 ASSLGQLYNEQF
TRBJ2-5 TRBV6-6 ASSLGSLWETQY
TRBJ1-2 TRBV15 ATSRSDSLSGNYGYT
TRBJ2-7 TRBV2 ASTQGAYEQY
TRBJ1-2 TRBV5-5 ASSLTGGGGGYT
TRBJ2-7 TRBV15 ATSGKTGAVYEQY
TRBJ1-4 TRBV7-2 ASSLVGSKNEKLF
TRBJ2-5 TRBV5-4 ASSPLAGGPETQY
TRBJ2-2 TRBV10-3 AIRGGTENTGELF
TRBJ1-1 TRBV12-2 ASRLEMPQVGQGDTEAF
TRBJ1-1 TRBV29-1 SGGQGASEAF
TRBJ1-1 TRBV5-1 ASSLSAGMNTEAF
TRBJ2-1 TRBV5-6 ASSSDREYYEQF
TRBJ2-7 TRBV27 ASSSGTSGVREQY
TRBJ1-2 TRBV19 ATQPQGFYGYT
TRBJ1-6 TRBV30 AWRTSQGAGSPLH
TRBJ2-7 TRBV29-1 SVVTDLRLEQY
TRBJ2-2 TRBV27 ASSFRDSTGELF
TRBJ1-5 TRBV27 ASSTFGTEPNQPQH
TRBJ1-5 TRBV5-5 ASSALTGFSSQPQH
TRBJ2-7 TRBV6-2/TRBV6-3 ASSYSGTSDYEQY
TRBJ2-2 TRBV5-1 ASSLLALNTGELF
TRBJ2-3 TRBV20-1 SARPRDTQY
TRBJ2-7 TRBV11-3 ASSLVSRDKQY
TRBJ1-2 TRBV7-3 ASSPGTENGYT
TRBJ2-2 TRBV10-3 AISVLASGEPNTGELF